This T cell receptor (beta chain) comes out of a study of regulatory T cells in long-lasting Graves disease. As to time point: newly diagnosed GD, antithyroid drugs for less than 3 months. From RNA extracted from PBMCs, the TCR library was made. The CDR3 is made up of 13 amino acids. The germline V gene encodes CDR1 GTSNPN and CDR2 SVGIG (reference sequence). Deletions cut 0 bases from V and 4 bases from J, with 9 bases between. In building TCR beta libraries, iRepertoire HTBI primers were used together with Arm-PCR of CDR3 regions. Each CDR3 protein gets one entry after TCRdb re-called the multiplex PCR reads with MiXCR. This repertoire shows a few hundred thousand distinct CDR3 sequences, 15% to 20% found once; its top ten account for around a quarter. The same specimen was also included in a second study, on T cells in Graves' hyperthyroidism and ophthalmopathy.

The chain joins TRBV30 to TRBJ2-5; no definite D call. The sample here was peripheral blood mononuclear cells (PBMCs), taken at new diagnosis, from a patient treated with antithyroid drugs. This TCR was sampled from a woman between 18 and 29 years old with Graves disease. The CDR3 DNA is TGTGCCTGGAGTGTTGGTAGGCGAGAGACCCAGTACTTC. Protein: CAWSVGRRETQYF.